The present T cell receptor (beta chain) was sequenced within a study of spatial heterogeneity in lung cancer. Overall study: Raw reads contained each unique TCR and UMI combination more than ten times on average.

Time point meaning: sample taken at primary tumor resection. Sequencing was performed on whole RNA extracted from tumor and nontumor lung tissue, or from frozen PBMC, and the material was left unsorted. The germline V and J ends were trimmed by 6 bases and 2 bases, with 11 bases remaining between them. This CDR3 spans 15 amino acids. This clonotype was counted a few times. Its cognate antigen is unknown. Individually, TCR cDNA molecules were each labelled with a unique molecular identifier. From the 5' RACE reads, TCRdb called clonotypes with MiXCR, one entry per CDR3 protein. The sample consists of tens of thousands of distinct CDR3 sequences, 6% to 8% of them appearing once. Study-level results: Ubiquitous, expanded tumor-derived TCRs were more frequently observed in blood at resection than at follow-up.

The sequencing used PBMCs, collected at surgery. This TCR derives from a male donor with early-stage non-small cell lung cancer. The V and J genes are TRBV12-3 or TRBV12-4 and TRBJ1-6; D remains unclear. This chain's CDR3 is CASRTSGAYNSPLHF. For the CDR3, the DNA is TGTGCCAGCAGGACTTCCGGGGCCTATAATTCACCCCTCCACTTT.